This T cell receptor beta chain derives from a study of cytomegalovirus exposure and HLA in healthy donors. General study results and limits: Earlier results showed most TCR beta V segments being productive about 87% or about 30% of the time.

This clone was found a few times. Its antigen is not identified. This CDR3 comprises 16 residues. The germline V gene encodes CDR1 SGHDT and CDR2 YYEEEE. Trimming removed 4 bases from V and 10 bases from J, with 26 bases in between. The PCR employed 60 Vbeta primers together with 13 Jbeta primers. Sequencing was performed with immunoSEQ multiplex PCR; in TCRdb, only in-frame clones are kept and a portion is missing. The sample includes roughly 120,000 clones, more than 70% of them seen just once. The chain is built from TRBV5-6 and TRBJ2-5; TRBD1 might be the D (6 bases). Sequenced input: PBMCs. This receptor was obtained from a man aged 50 or older in good health and CMV-seronegative. CDR3 DNA: TGTGCCAGCAGCGAAACTACAGGGTACCCCTATGGTGACCAGTACTTC. Translating gives CASSETTGYPYGDQYF.